A single sample gave rise to the 23 T cell receptor beta chains below, sequenced in a study of T cells after posttransplantation cyclophosphamide. This table comes from immunoSEQ multiplex PCR, and its TCRdb copy is limited to in-frame clones, with some not included. Reported are tens of thousands of clones, none seen only once; the ten largest carry 5.5% to 6%. The specimen was PBMCs. The source of these receptors is a man in his thirties or forties in good health and a related stem cell transplant donor.

This clone was seen many times. The chain combines TRBV12-3 or TRBV12-4 with TRBJ2-1; D call uncertain. The CDR3 runs 13 residues. The V gene lost 5 bases and the J gene lost 10 bases, with 15 bases spanning the gap. This CDR3 reads CASSLQARLEQFF. DNA for the CDR3: TGTGCCAGCAGTCTCCAAGCCCGTCTGGAGCAGTTCTTC.

The sample holds a few counts of this clone. The genes are TRBV6-1 and TRBJ1-4; D perhaps matches TRBD1 (5 bases). Germline V lookup: CDR1 MNHNS, CDR2 SASEGT. There are 15 residues in the CDR3. The ends were cut back, 4 bases at V and 8 bases at J, with 17 bases in the middle. DNA of the CDR3: TGTGCCAGCAGTGCGGTTGGACGGGGGTGGGAAAAACTGTTTTTT. Translating gives CASSAVGRGWEKLFF.

This clone has a count of ten or more. The rearrangement joins TRBV14 to TRBJ2-5; 8 positions match TRBD1. The CDR3 is 15 residues long. CDR1 and CDR2 (germline): SGHDN, FVKESK. V shed 0 bases, J shed 6 bases, and the junction held 6 bases outside the gene matches. The CDR3 loop is CASSQDNRGWQTQYF. The CDR3 DNA sequence: TGTGCCAGCAGCCAAGATAACAGGGGGTGGCAGACCCAGTACTTC. Supplemented by reference TRBV14 and TRBJ2-5, the full variable domain reads EAGVTQFPSHSVIEKGQTVTLRCDPISGHDNLYWYRRVMGKEIKFLLHFVKESKQDESGMPNNRFLAERTGGTYSTLKVQPAELEDSGVYFCASSQDNRGWQTQYFGPGTRLLVL.

In this sample, this clone turned up many times. V gene TRBV7-8 combines with J gene TRBJ1-3; D remains ambiguous. V lost 5 bases to trimming and J lost 4 bases, with 9 bases between them. Germline-derived CDR1 and CDR2 are SGHVS and FQNEAQ. The CDR3 has 13 amino acids. CDR3 region: CASSPRVGNTIYF. The CDR3 nucleotides read TGTGCCAGCAGCCCTAGAGTAGGAAACACCATATATTTT.

This clone appeared many times. V is TRBV7-6 and J is TRBJ2-2, with 10 bases identical to TRBD2. V dropped 0 bases and J dropped 1; count of bases not matched to a gene: 5. Per germline, CDR1 SGHVS and CDR2 FNYEAQ. There are 18 residues in the CDR3. The CDR3 here is CASSLAQGLAVNTGELFF. The CDR3 DNA reads as TGTGCCAGCAGCTTAGCACAAGGACTAGCGGTGAACACCGGGGAGCTGTTTTTT.

This clone has ten or more counts. The J gene is TRBJ2-3, the V gene TRBV5-4; TRBD1 might be the D (6 bases). This CDR3 spans 13 amino acids. The V and J ends lost 1 base and 5 bases respectively, with 8 bases between them. CDR1 and CDR2 from the germline V gene are SGHNT and YYREEE (reference sequence). CDR3 amino acids: CASSLPGVDTQYF. The CDR3 DNA reads as TGTGCCAGCAGCTTGCCAGGGGTAGATACGCAGTATTTT.

The sample holds many counts of this clone. The CDR3 bases are TGTGCCAGCAGGCCGGGGGTTAGCAATCAGCCCCAGCATTTT. Amino acid sequence: CASRPGVSNQPQHF. V gene TRBV6-5 combines with J gene TRBJ1-5; TRBD1 might be the D (5 bases). In germline, CDR1 is MNHEY, CDR2 SVGAGI. Trimming left V 6 bases short and J 0 bases short, with 9 bases between. The CDR3 runs 14 residues.

This clone was recorded many times. This CDR3 reads CASSMRGRTPLHF. CDR3 in DNA: TGTGCCAGTAGTATGAGGGGGCGGACACCCCTCCACTTT. V usage is TRBV19 and J usage is TRBJ1-6, with 7 bases fitting TRBD1. The trim removed 3 bases at V and 11 bases at J, leaving 4 bases unmatched. The CDR3 totals 13 residues. CDR1 and CDR2 from the germline V gene are LNHDA and SQIVND (reference sequence). Full variable domain (missing parts from reference TRBV19 and TRBJ1-6): DGGITQSPKYLFRKEGQNVTLSCEQNLNHDAMYWYRQDPGQGLRLIYYSQIVNDFQKGDIAEGYSVSREKKESFPLTVTSAQKNPTAFYLCASSMRGRTPLHFGNGTRLTVT.

At least ten counts were recorded for this clone. This chain connects TRBV7-9 to TRBJ1-1, with D possibly TRBD1 on 5 matching bases. The CDR3 has 15 residues. Trimming stripped 5 bases from V and 0 bases from J, with 13 bases between. Germline-derived CDR1 and CDR2 are SEHNR and FQNEAQ (reference sequence). The CDR3 nucleotides are TGTGCCAGCAGCCGCTCGACAGCGTTGAACACTGAAGCTTTCTTT. Translating gives CASSRSTALNTEAFF.

Many counts were recorded for this clone. This chain links TRBV27 with TRBJ1-5; tentatively, D is TRBD1 (5 bases). Germline V lookup: CDR1 MNHEY, CDR2 SMNVEV (reference sequence). The V end was cut by 6 bases, the J end by 2 bases, with 14 bases between. The CDR3 has 15 residues. The CDR3 DNA sequence: TGTGCCAGCAGAACAGGTTATAGTGGCAATCAGCCCCAGCATTTT. It yields the protein CASRTGYSGNQPQHF.

This clone was recorded many times. The gene calls are TRBV5-1 and TRBJ2-1; 7 nucleotides agree with TRBD2. V gave up 0 bases and J gave up 0 bases; unmatched junction bases: 0. CDR1 is SGHRS, CDR2 YFSETQ, per germline. This CDR3 is 15 amino acids long. The chain's CDR3 is CASSLGGGSYNEQFF. The CDR3 DNA follows: TGCGCCAGCAGCTTGGGCGGGGGCTCCTACAATGAGCAGTTCTTC.

This clone has a count of ten or more. In DNA, the CDR3 is TGTGCCAGCAGTCTTGACAGATCCAAGCAGTTCTTC. The encoded protein is CASSLDRSKQFF. This rearrangement joins TRBV12-3 or TRBV12-4 to TRBJ2-1; D is perhaps TRBD1 (5 bases). This CDR3 is built from 12 residues. Trimming took 5 bases from V and 11 from J, leaving 13 bases between them.

In this sample, this clone turned up many times. The chain uses TRBV6-6 and TRBJ1-1, with 9 bases that match TRBD1. In germline, CDR1 is MNHNY, CDR2 SVGAGI (reference sequence). Trimming took 6 bases from V and 7 from J; bases not matched to a gene: 6. This CDR3 spans 13 amino acids. This CDR3 reads CASRSPGQGEAFF. Written as DNA, the CDR3 is TGTGCCAGCAGAAGTCCGGGACAGGGTGAAGCTTTCTTT.

This clone was detected many times. This sequence joins TRBV11-1 and TRBJ2-5; TRBD1 matches at 7 bases. The germline V gene has CDR1 SGHAT and CDR2 FQDESV (reference sequence). V lost 3 bases and J lost 2; bases outside the gene matches: 3. The CDR3 runs to 14 residues. The DNA for the CDR3 is TGTGCCAGCAGCTTTGGCAGGGGGCAAGAGACCCAGTACTTC. Protein sequence: CASSFGRGQETQYF.

This clone showed up many times. The chain combines TRBV5-4 with TRBJ2-5, with TRBD1 identical over 7 bases. The germline gives CDR1 SGHNT, CDR2 YYREEE (reference sequence). With V trimmed by 4 bases and J by 1 base, 4 bases remained unmatched. The CDR3 has 14 residues. The CDR3 bases are TGTGCCAGCAGCATGACAGGGCTCCAAGAGACCCAGTACTTC. Protein sequence: CASSMTGLQETQYF.

This clone has a count of ten or more. The chain combines TRBV19 with TRBJ2-3, with TRBD1 identical over 10 bases. This CDR3 contains 16 residues. V shed 5 bases, J shed 3 bases, and the junction held 8 bases outside the gene matches. Germline CDR1 is LNHDA and CDR2 is SQIVND (reference sequence). CDR3 sequence: CASSARGQGGTDTQYF. The CDR3 nucleotides are TGTGCCAGTAGTGCCAGAGGACAGGGGGGGACAGATACGCAGTATTTT.

The table lists this clone with many counts. The J gene is TRBJ1-4, the V gene TRBV5-1; 10 bases line up with TRBD1. CDR1 is SGHRS and CDR2 is YFSETQ in the germline V gene. CDR3 length: 14 amino acids. Trimming cost V 4 bases and J 9 bases; bases outside gene matches: 6. In DNA, the CDR3 is TGCGCCAGCAGCCCCGGGACAGGGGCCCAAAAACTGTTTTTT. Translating it yields CASSPGTGAQKLFF.

This clone occurred a few times. The chain uses TRBV6-4 and TRBJ2-5; TRBD2 matches at 10 bases. Germline V lookup: CDR1 MRHNA, CDR2 SNTAGT. Losses at the gene ends were 6 bases for V and 0 bases for J; bases not matched to a gene: 4. This CDR3 has 15 residues. The CDR3 spells CASSPTSGDQETQYF. CDR3 sequence (DNA): TGTGCCAGCAGCCCCACTAGCGGGGACCAAGAGACCCAGTACTTC.

This clone was observed many times. This chain connects TRBV14 to TRBJ2-1, with 7 positions matching TRBD2. The CDR3 runs to 15 residues. Germline CDR1 is SGHDN and CDR2 is FVKESK. Trimming took 4 bases from V and 6 from J; bases not matched to a gene: 9. The CDR3 nucleotides are TGTGCCAGCAGCCCTCAACGGGGACTACGCAATGAGCAGTTCTTC. It codes for CASSPQRGLRNEQFF.

Within the sample, this clone is medium-sized. The chain employs TRBV19 and TRBJ2-7; maybe TRBD2 (7 bases). Germline V gene lookup returns CDR1 LNHDA and CDR2 SQIVND (reference sequence). The CDR3 sequence is 16 residues long. V was trimmed by 0 bases and J by 6 bases, leaving 18 bases between them. The CDR3 is CASSIDFGGLQREQYF. The CDR3 coding sequence is TGTGCCAGTAGTATAGATTTCGGGGGGCTGCAGCGCGAGCAGTACTTC.

This clone was counted at least ten times. The V and J genes are TRBV12-3 or TRBV12-4 and TRBJ1-6, with 7 bases that match TRBD1. V gave up 6 bases and J gave up 2 bases; unmatched junction bases: 7. The CDR3 extends over 16 amino acids. The CDR3 bases are TGTGCCAGCAGCCACAGGGGCCCCCCCTATAATTCACCCCTCCACTTT. This sequence encodes CASSHRGPPYNSPLHF.

This clone was observed a few times. This chain connects TRBV15 to TRBJ2-7, with D unresolved. The CDR3 is 13 residues long. CDR1 and CDR2 from the germline V gene are LNHNV and YYDKDF (reference sequence). V lost 0 bases, J lost 4 bases, and 7 bases lay in between. Here the CDR3 DNA reads TGTGCCACCAGCAGAGAGAGTCAGTACGAGCAGTACTTC. This sequence encodes CATSRESQYEQYF.

This clone occurred many times. Here the CDR3 DNA reads TGTGCCAGCATGGGACAGGGAAATAACTATGGCTACACCTTC. Its protein product is CASMGQGNNYGYTF. J is TRBJ1-2 and V is TRBV7-9; TRBD1 aligns across 9 bases. V trimming: 7 bases; J trimming: 1 base; junction bases outside the gene matches: 4. Germline CDR1 is SEHNR and CDR2 is FQNEAQ (reference sequence). CDR3 size: 14 residues.